The TCR beta chain described here comes from a study of blood T cell repertoires in COVID-19. Sequenced by immunoSEQ multiplex PCR; TCRdb stores in-frame clones only, minus some. The sample has roughly 260,000 clones, approximately 85% seen once. The V segment lost 8 bases and the J segment 9 bases; nucleotides outside the gene matches: 10. From germline, CDR1 is SQVTM and CDR2 ANQGSEA. CDR3 size: 13 residues. Participants came from some 23 US areas, aged roughly 18 to 90 years. The sequence was collected from a woman aged 50 to 60 who had recovered from COVID-19. Specimen: PBMCs or T cells enriched from blood (not recorded which). This sequence joins TRBV29-1 and TRBJ2-1; 10 positions agree with TRBD2. CDR3 bases: TGCAGCCTGGGGTTAGCGGGAGGAGGTGAGCAGTTCTTC. The encoded protein is CSLGLAGGGEQFF.